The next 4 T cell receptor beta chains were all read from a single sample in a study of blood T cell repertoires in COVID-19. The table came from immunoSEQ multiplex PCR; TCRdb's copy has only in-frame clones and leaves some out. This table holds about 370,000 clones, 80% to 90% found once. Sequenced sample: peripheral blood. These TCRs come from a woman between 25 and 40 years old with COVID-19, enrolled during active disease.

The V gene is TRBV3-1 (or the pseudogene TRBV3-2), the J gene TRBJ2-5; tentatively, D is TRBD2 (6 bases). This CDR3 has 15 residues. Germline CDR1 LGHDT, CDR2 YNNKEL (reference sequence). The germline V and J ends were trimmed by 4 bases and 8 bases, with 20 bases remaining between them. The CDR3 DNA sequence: TGTGCCAGCAGCCCCAGCCAGCAGGAGGGTCGAACCCAGTACTTC. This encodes CASSPSQQEGRTQYF.

The CDR3 spells CASSSTSGRKETQYF. The CDR3 coding sequence is TGTGCCAGCAGTTCCACTAGCGGGAGGAAAGAGACCCAGTACTTC. The chain links TRBV28 to TRBJ2-5; 12 bases are a match to TRBD2. V gave up 4 bases and J gave up 3 bases; unmatched junction bases: 3. The CDR3 extends over 15 amino acids. Germline CDR1 and CDR2: MDHEN and SYDVKM.

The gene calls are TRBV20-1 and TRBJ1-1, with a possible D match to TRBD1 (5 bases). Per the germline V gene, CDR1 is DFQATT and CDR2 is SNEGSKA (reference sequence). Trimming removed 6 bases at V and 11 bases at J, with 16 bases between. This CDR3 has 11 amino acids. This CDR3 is CSARTRFVAFF. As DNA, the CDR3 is TGCAGTGCCAGGACACGGTTCGTTGCTTTCTTT.

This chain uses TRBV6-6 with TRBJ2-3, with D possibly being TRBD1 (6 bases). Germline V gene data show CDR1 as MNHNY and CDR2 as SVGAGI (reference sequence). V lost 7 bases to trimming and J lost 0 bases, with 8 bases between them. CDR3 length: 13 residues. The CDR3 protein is CASTDRSTDTQYF. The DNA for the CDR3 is TGTGCCAGCACGGACAGAAGCACAGATACGCAGTATTTT.